This T cell receptor (beta chain) derives from a study of cytomegalovirus exposure and HLA in healthy donors. The PCR contained 60 Vbeta and 13 Jbeta primers. Sequencing was performed with immunoSEQ multiplex PCR; in TCRdb, only in-frame clones are kept and a portion is missing. The sample consists of some 180,000 clones, about four fifths of them appearing once. Germline values: CDR1 SGHNT, CDR2 YYREEE (reference sequence). V shed 5 bases and J 3 bases; nucleotides not matched to a gene: 7. The CDR3 loop spans 15 amino acids. Worth noting for this clone: Its antigen is undetermined.

The donors gave bone marrow, and they were healthy. Study observations and caveats: There were under 200 TCR beta chains listed as cytomegalovirus-associated. DRB1 showed the most TCR associations and HLA-C the fewest in a later analysis, as rates varied by HLA locus.

The rearrangement links TRBV5-4 to TRBJ2-3; 9 nucleotides line up with TRBD1. The sequence derives from a woman aged 25 to 39 in good health and CMV-seronegative. Sample: PBMCs. CDR3 region: CASRATGGRTDTQYF. The CDR3 nucleotides read TGTGCCAGCAGAGCGACAGGGGGAAGAACAGATACGCAGTATTTT.